The 23 T cell receptor beta chains reported below all come from one sample, sequenced in a study of CD8 T cells in ankylosing spondylitis. From the 5' RACE reads, TCRdb called clonotypes with MiXCR, one entry per CDR3 protein. The table shows 55,000 or so distinct CDR3 sequences, with 6% to 7.5% occurring only once. Material: blood, either unsorted or a sorted T cell fraction (not recorded which). The receptors originated from a female donor with ankylosing spondylitis or in good health (not recorded which).

This clonotype was picked up many times. The rearrangement joins TRBV4-2 to TRBJ2-7; D not resolved. Germline CDR1 reads LGHNA; CDR2 reads YNFKEQ. The germline V and J ends were trimmed by 4 bases and 3 bases, with 10 bases remaining between them. The CDR3 consists of 13 residues. The CDR3 coding sequence is TGTGCCAGCAGCCCTGGGCCATTCTACGAGCAGTACGTC. Its protein product is CASSPGPFYEQYV.

The CDR3 protein is CSANLGLDTEAFF. CDR3 bases: TGCAGTGCCAACCTTGGGTTGGACACTGAAGCTTTCTTT. This rearrangement joins TRBV20-1 to TRBJ1-1; D gene unclear. Germline CDR1 DFQATT, CDR2 SNEGSKA (reference sequence). The V end lost 6 bases, the J end lost 3 bases, and 14 bases lay between the germline ends. The CDR3 spans 13 residues.

This clonotype was counted at least ten times. V gene TRBV24-1 combines with J gene TRBJ1-6, with D unresolved. Per germline, CDR1 KGHDR and CDR2 SFDVKD. Trimming pared 4 bases from V and 9 bases from J, leaving 9 bases between. The CDR3 contains 13 residues. The CDR3, as DNA: TGTGCCACCAGTGAAAGGGCCGGTTCACCCCTCCACTTT. Translation: CATSERAGSPLHF.

This clonotype was seen a handful of times. DNA of the CDR3: TGTGCCAGCAGAACCGGGACACAATACAATGAGCAGTTCTTC. It codes for CASRTGTQYNEQFF. The gene calls are TRBV7-2 and TRBJ2-1, with D maybe TRBD1 (6 bases). This CDR3 is 14 amino acids long. V was shortened by 6 bases and J by 4 bases, with 13 bases between the two germline ends. CDR1 is SGHTA, CDR2 FQGNSA, per germline.

This clonotype was counted ten times or more. This rearrangement joins TRBV20-1 to TRBJ2-5, with 10 positions matching TRBD2. Trimming at V came to 0 bases and at J to 5 bases, leaving 9 bases not matched to a gene. The germline V gene encodes CDR1 DFQATT and CDR2 SNEGSKA (reference sequence). The CDR3 spans 16 residues. CDR3 loop: CSARDLLAGVQETQYF. In DNA form, the CDR3 reads TGCAGTGCTAGAGATCTCCTAGCGGGGGTTCAGGAGACCCAGTACTTC.

This clonotype was picked up many times. The chain employs TRBV5-1 and TRBJ2-2; D gene unclear. CDR3 size: 14 residues. Germline V gene lookup returns CDR1 SGHRS and CDR2 YFSETQ. Trimming took 1 base from V and 1 from J, leaving 5 bases between them. The CDR3 coding sequence is TGCGCCAGCAGCTTGTTGGGGAACACCGGGGAGCTGTTTTTT. Amino acid sequence: CASSLLGNTGELFF.

The CDR3 nucleotides are TGTGCCAGCAGCTTGGGGGAAACCTACGAGCAGTACTTC. Its protein product is CASSLGETYEQYF. The chain carries TRBV13 and TRBJ2-7; D could derive from TRBD1 or TRBD2 (5 bases each). V shed 3 bases and J shed 2 bases, with 8 bases lying between them. Germline V CDR1 and CDR2: PRHDT, FYEKMQ (reference sequence). The CDR3 contains 13 residues.

At least ten counts were recorded for this clonotype. The chain carries TRBV29-1 and TRBJ2-1; TRBD2 aligns across 10 bases. This CDR3 comprises 14 residues. Germline V gives CDR1 SQVTM, CDR2 ANQGSEA. V shed 1 base and J 4 bases; nucleotides not matched to a gene: 1. CDR3 sequence: CSVEVGLAYNEQFF. DNA for the CDR3: TGCAGCGTTGAAGTGGGACTAGCGTACAATGAGCAGTTCTTC.

This clonotype has a handful of counts. The chain uses TRBV7-2 and TRBJ2-5; D gene ambiguous. Deletions cut 5 bases from V and 6 bases from J, with 13 bases between. Germline V gene sequence: CDR1 SGHTA, CDR2 FQGNSA. The CDR3 contains 13 residues. The CDR3 region has the DNA TGTGCCAGCAGCGTATCTATCGAAAAGACCCAGTACTTC. Its translation: CASSVSIEKTQYF.

This clonotype occurred many times. The genes are TRBV19 and TRBJ2-2, with D uncertain. V lost 4 bases, J lost 3 bases, and 9 bases lay in between. The germline CDR1 and CDR2 sequences are LNHDA and SQIVND (reference sequence). The CDR3 contains 14 residues. CDR3 DNA: TGTGCCAGTAGTAGGAGCCCTTACACCGGGGAGCTGTTTTTT. As protein: CASSRSPYTGELFF.

This clonotype was detected only a few times. V gene TRBV4-1 combines with J gene TRBJ1-1; D unresolved. Trimming shortened V by 2 bases and J by 3 bases, and 16 bases separated the two germline ends. The CDR3 consists of 16 residues. The germline V gene has CDR1 MGHRA and CDR2 YSYEKL. The CDR3 DNA reads as TGCGCCAGCAGCCAACATGGCGCAGGAGTGGACACTGAAGCTTTCTTT. It translates to CASSQHGAGVDTEAFF.

This clonotype was recorded at least ten times. The chain couples TRBV28 to TRBJ1-5; a weak D match, TRBD1 (6 bases). The CDR3 has 16 amino acids. Trimming removed 5 bases from V and 1 base from J, with 15 bases in between. CDR1 MDHEN and CDR2 SYDVKM come from the germline V gene. The CDR3 loop reads CASSDGQLGSNQPQHF. The CDR3 region has the DNA TGTGCCAGCAGTGACGGACAGTTGGGGAGCAATCAGCCCCAGCATTTT.

This clonotype was seen ten or more times. This rearrangement joins TRBV5-1 to TRBJ1-1, with D unresolved. The CDR3 sequence is 16 residues long. Germline V gene data show CDR1 as SGHRS and CDR2 as YFSETQ. Trimming stripped 0 bases from V and 1 base from J, with 13 bases between. CDR3 protein: CASSLDPLTANTEAFF. CDR3 nucleotide sequence: TGCGCCAGCAGCTTGGACCCCCTCACAGCGAACACTGAAGCTTTCTTT. The full variable domain, rest sourced from reference TRBV5-1 and TRBJ1-1, is KAGVTQTPRYLIKTRGQQVTLSCSPISGHRSVSWYQQTPGQGLQFLFEYFSETQRNKGNFPGRFSGRQFSNSRSEMNVSTLELGDSALYLCASSLDPLTANTEAFFGQGTRLTVV.

The V gene is TRBV7-2, the J gene TRBJ1-1; D is uncertain. V gave up 5 bases and J gave up 0 bases, with 7 bases separating them. This CDR3 contains 13 residues. The germline V gene has CDR1 SGHTA and CDR2 FQGNSA. In DNA form, the CDR3 reads TGTGCCAGCAGCCCGTATTTGAACACTGAAGCTTTCTTT. This sequence encodes CASSPYLNTEAFF.

This clonotype was seen many times. The rearrangement uses TRBV20-1 and TRBJ2-1; 10 bases match TRBD2. CDR1 is DFQATT and CDR2 is SNEGSKA in the germline V gene (reference sequence). Germline trimming cut 2 bases from V and 1 base from J; bases unmatched to any gene: 8. The CDR3 is 17 residues long. In DNA form, the CDR3 reads TGCAGTGCTAGATCTAGCGGGGGATCCGATTCCTACAATGAGCAGTTCTTC. This gives the protein CSARSSGGSDSYNEQFF.

This clonotype was counted between two and nine times. The chain uses TRBV12-3 or TRBV12-4 and TRBJ1-1; D remains unclear. Trimming stripped 3 bases from V and 1 base from J, with 6 bases between. The CDR3 extends over 13 amino acids. The CDR3 coding sequence is TGTGCCAGCAGTTTTCGAGGGAACACTGAAGCTTTCTTT. This gives the protein CASSFRGNTEAFF.

This clonotype was counted a few times. The chain uses TRBV7-2 and TRBJ2-7; D is unclear. The CDR3 has 15 residues. Trimming stripped 2 bases from V and 2 bases from J, with 13 bases between. Per germline, CDR1 SGHTA and CDR2 FQGNSA. CDR3 protein: CASSLSQVYTYEQYF. In DNA form, the CDR3 reads TGTGCCAGCAGCTTAAGCCAAGTATACACCTACGAGCAGTACTTC.

This clonotype showed up many times. This chain links TRBV20-1 with TRBJ1-4; tentatively, D is TRBD1 (5 bases). Trimming took off 0 bases at V and 8 bases at J, with 13 bases between the two ends. Germline CDR1 and CDR2: DFQATT and SNEGSKA (reference sequence). CDR3 length: 14 residues. In DNA form, the CDR3 reads TGCAGTGCTAGAGACCGGAGGGGAGTCGAAAAACTGTTTTTT. Protein sequence: CSARDRRGVEKLFF.

As to this clonotype: At one end the junction does not follow the germline gene, possibly because of a read error. The rearrangement joins TRBV7-6 to TRBJ2-2; D ambiguous. The CDR3 length is 15 residues. Germline V gene lookup returns CDR1 SGHVS and CDR2 FNYEAQ. CDR3 region: CVSNLSQLYTGELFF. The CDR3, as DNA: TGTGTCAGCAACTTGAGTCAGTTGTACACCGGGGAGCTGTTTTTT.

Ten or more counts support this clonotype. The gene calls are TRBV30 and TRBJ1-1; D is unresolved. CDR1 is GTSNPN and CDR2 is SVGIG in the germline V gene (reference sequence). Between the trimmed V and J ends, which lost 4 bases and 0 bases, there was a span of 6 bases. This CDR3 is 12 amino acids long. The chain's CDR3 is CAWNSLNTEAFF. CDR3 in DNA: TGTGCCTGGAACAGCTTGAACACTGAAGCTTTCTTT.

Turning to this clonotype: It may be a read error: a sequence one base away is much more abundant. The chain combines TRBV7-2 with TRBJ1-1; possibly TRBD1 for D (5 bases). CDR3 size: 13 residues. Germline loops: CDR1 SGHTA, CDR2 FQGNSA. The DNA for the CDR3 is TGTGCCAACAGCTTTGGGTGGGGGACTGAAGCTTTCTTT. Its translation: CANSFGWGTEAFF.

This clonotype was recorded at least ten times. V usage is TRBV7-7 and J usage is TRBJ2-7; TRBD1 matches 10 bases. Germline CDR1 SSHAT, CDR2 FNYEAQ (reference sequence). After removal of 4 bases from V and 3 bases from J, the junction contained 6 bases not matched to a gene. This CDR3 is built from 15 residues. CDR3: CASSSRRDRGYEQYV. CDR3 DNA sequence: TGTGCCAGCAGCTCGCGCAGGGACAGGGGCTACGAGCAGTACGTC.

This clonotype was seen many times. The rearrangement joins TRBV5-1 to TRBJ2-1; 10 bases agree with TRBD1. Per germline, CDR1 SGHRS and CDR2 YFSETQ. V was pared by 4 bases and J by 10 bases, with 8 bases of the junction left unmatched. The CDR3 length is 14 residues. The CDR3 DNA follows: TGCGCCAGCAGCCCGACCGGGACAGGGGCCGAGCAGTTCTTC. This gives the protein CASSPTGTGAEQFF.